The rows below give T cell receptor beta chains drawn from one sample of a study of type 1 regulatory T cells. TCRdb called the reads again in MiXCR, with one record for every CDR3 protein. The sample has 80,000 to 100,000 distinct CDR3 sequences; about 28% are singletons. The sequenced sample was CD4+ T cells, either the whole sample or a sorted fraction (not recorded which). The source of these receptors is a human donor in good health. CDR3s include the opening cysteine and the closing phenylalanine or tryptophan. Each record gives: CDR3 protein, clone size, J gene, V gene. Clone size is not always given. Where it is, it says once, few, many or a class for expanded clones.

cdr3_aa: CASSLRSAGVLNTQYF
clone_size: few
j_call: TRBJ2-3
v_call: TRBV7-9

cdr3_aa: CASRLAESTDTQYF
clone_size: -
j_call: TRBJ2-3
v_call: TRBV12-3/TRBV12-4

cdr3_aa: CASSIRRTSGRSSYNEQFF
clone_size: -
j_call: TRBJ2-1
v_call: TRBV19

cdr3_aa: CAWSDTGLSSYNEQFF
clone_size: few
j_call: TRBJ2-1
v_call: TRBV30

cdr3_aa: CASSGHGPETQYF
clone_size: few
j_call: TRBJ2-5
v_call: TRBV25-1

cdr3_aa: CASSLTTSLSTKNIQYF
clone_size: few
j_call: TRBJ2-4
v_call: TRBV5-1

cdr3_aa: CASSLQGTNEQYF
clone_size: few
j_call: TRBJ2-7
v_call: TRBV5-4

cdr3_aa: CASSFLTGSSYEQYF
clone_size: few
j_call: TRBJ2-7
v_call: TRBV7-2

cdr3_aa: CSAILLAEGASGANVLTF
clone_size: few
j_call: TRBJ2-6
v_call: TRBV20-1

cdr3_aa: CASSQIGQGGAEQYF
clone_size: few
j_call: TRBJ2-7
v_call: TRBV4-1

cdr3_aa: CSARQKRLAGVVTQYF
clone_size: few
j_call: TRBJ2-3
v_call: TRBV20-1

cdr3_aa: CSARTGGGRQETQYF
clone_size: few
j_call: TRBJ2-5
v_call: TRBV20-1

cdr3_aa: CASSEGGTSGLEQYF
clone_size: few
j_call: TRBJ2-7
v_call: TRBV25-1

cdr3_aa: CASSTLLAGGYNEQFF
clone_size: few
j_call: TRBJ2-1
v_call: TRBV19

cdr3_aa: CASSLVPGDTQYF
clone_size: -
j_call: TRBJ2-3
v_call: TRBV7-9

cdr3_aa: CASGQGATEKLFF
clone_size: few
j_call: TRBJ1-4
v_call: TRBV27

cdr3_aa: CSASTQGDQYGYTF
clone_size: -
j_call: TRBJ1-2
v_call: TRBV20-1

cdr3_aa: CASRVLSGELFF
clone_size: few
j_call: TRBJ2-2
v_call: TRBV7-9

cdr3_aa: CASRTRTDRLTSYEQYF
clone_size: few
j_call: TRBJ2-7
v_call: TRBV5-1

cdr3_aa: CAISESMVGTGELFF
clone_size: few
j_call: TRBJ2-2
v_call: TRBV10-3

cdr3_aa: CSAPDINSYEQYF
clone_size: -
j_call: TRBJ2-7
v_call: TRBV20-1

cdr3_aa: CASSWSTSGQSTDTQYF
clone_size: many
j_call: TRBJ2-3
v_call: TRBV6-6

cdr3_aa: CASTHGGRANEKQYF
clone_size: -
j_call: TRBJ2-7
v_call: TRBV7-2

cdr3_aa: CASSLTGGMGDTQYF
clone_size: -
j_call: TRBJ2-3
v_call: TRBV5-1

cdr3_aa: CASSLEVGTSSYNEQFF
clone_size: -
j_call: TRBJ2-1
v_call: TRBV5-1

cdr3_aa: CASSQGPPGTVPETQYF
clone_size: few
j_call: TRBJ2-5
v_call: TRBV4-2

cdr3_aa: CASSASQGLVQYF
clone_size: few
j_call: TRBJ2-4
v_call: TRBV9

cdr3_aa: CASSRLNRGSTGELFF
clone_size: medium-sized
j_call: TRBJ2-2
v_call: TRBV7-2

cdr3_aa: CASSEPGQTYEQYF
clone_size: few
j_call: TRBJ2-7
v_call: TRBV5-1

cdr3_aa: CASSYPDRTDTQYF
clone_size: -
j_call: TRBJ2-3
v_call: TRBV28

cdr3_aa: CASSYLIPKGDANYGYTF
clone_size: -
j_call: TRBJ1-2
v_call: TRBV6-2/TRBV6-3

cdr3_aa: CASSLYSTSYEQYF
clone_size: few
j_call: TRBJ2-7
v_call: TRBV5-5

cdr3_aa: CSATSLAGGTDTQYF
clone_size: -
j_call: TRBJ2-3
v_call: TRBV20-1

cdr3_aa: CASSLAGVSGNTIYF
clone_size: -
j_call: TRBJ1-3
v_call: TRBV7-2

cdr3_aa: CSVDVSSYNEQFF
clone_size: few
j_call: TRBJ2-1
v_call: TRBV29-1

cdr3_aa: CASSRDRDYEQYF
clone_size: few
j_call: TRBJ2-7
v_call: TRBV7-6

cdr3_aa: CASSLEGVRGSYEQYF
clone_size: -
j_call: TRBJ2-7
v_call: TRBV7-2

cdr3_aa: CSAFLQDFAF
clone_size: -
j_call: TRBJ1-2
v_call: TRBV20-1